The 30 T cell receptor beta chains given below trace back to one sample, sequenced in a study of cytomegalovirus exposure and HLA in healthy donors. Researchers ran the PCR with 60 Vbeta and 13 Jbeta primers. Some clones are missing from TCRdb's copy, which holds only in-frame ones; the method was immunoSEQ multiplex PCR. In total, the table holds 100,000 to 150,000 clones. Sequenced sample: PBMCs. All receptors come from a middle-aged woman in good health and CMV-seronegative.

This chain connects TRBV10-3 to TRBJ2-3, with 7 bases that match TRBD2. This CDR3 has 14 residues. V gave up 0 bases and J gave up 6 bases; unmatched junction bases: 3. Germline V gene lookup returns CDR1 ENHRY and CDR2 SYGVKD. For the CDR3, the DNA is TGTGCCATCAGTGAGTCGACGCGGGGGGATACGCAGTATTTT. Amino acids: CAISESTRGDTQYF.

This chain joins TRBV4-3 and TRBJ1-2; possible D gene TRBD1, 5 bases. The CDR3 extends over 17 amino acids. Germline loops: CDR1 LGHNA, CDR2 YSLEER. V was clipped by 0 bases and J by 2 bases, with 16 bases between them. The CDR3 loop is CASSQEGGKPGNYGYTF. For the CDR3, the DNA is TGCGCCAGCAGCCAAGAGGGGGGGAAACCAGGGAACTATGGCTACACCTTC.

This rearrangement joins TRBV7-9 to TRBJ1-2; D ambiguous. With 6 bases removed from V and 3 bases from J, the gap between germline ends came to 11 bases. CDR1 and CDR2 (germline): SEHNR, FQNEAQ (reference sequence). The CDR3 covers 13 residues. CDR3 bases: TGTGCCAGCAGGTACGAGGGCGACTATGGCTACACCTTC. Its translation is CASRYEGDYGYTF.

The chain employs TRBV7-3 and TRBJ2-3; 8 bases line up with TRBD2. The V gene end was trimmed by 1 base and the J gene end by 2 bases; junction bases not matched to a gene: 5. The germline V gene encodes CDR1 SGHTA and CDR2 FQGTGA. The CDR3 has 16 residues. The CDR3 loop reads CASSLRRGGDTDTQYF. In nucleotides, the CDR3 is TGTGCCAGCAGCTTAAGACGGGGGGGGGACACAGATACGCAGTATTTT.

This chain uses TRBV19 with TRBJ2-3; 8 nucleotides agree with TRBD2. Germline trimming cut 10 bases from V and 6 bases from J; bases unmatched to any gene: 18. The CDR3 runs to 16 residues. Germline V lookup: CDR1 LNHDA, CDR2 SQIVND (reference sequence). The CDR3 DNA follows: TGTGCCACCCGACCGCAAATTAGCGGGGAGGCCGATACGCAGTATTTT. Its translation: CATRPQISGEADTQYF.

V gene TRBV7-8 combines with J gene TRBJ1-1, with TRBD1 as a possible D gene (5 bases). Per germline, CDR1 SGHVS and CDR2 FQNEAQ. V lost 5 bases and J lost 1, with 8 bases in between. The CDR3 covers 13 residues. This CDR3 is CASSPGGNTEAFF. In DNA form, the CDR3 reads TGTGCCAGCAGCCCCGGGGGGAACACTGAAGCTTTCTTT.

The chain has TRBV6-1 and TRBJ1-3, with a possible D match to TRBD1 (5 bases). CDR1 is MNHNS and CDR2 is SASEGT in the germline V gene. Between the trimmed V and J ends, which lost 4 bases and 3 bases, there was a span of 13 bases. This CDR3 has 15 residues. The CDR3 protein is CASSGDQGLGNTIYF. The CDR3, as DNA: TGTGCCAGCAGTGGGGATCAGGGTCTTGGAAACACCATATATTTT.

The CDR3 DNA sequence: TGTGCCAGTAGTATAGATCGCAGGCCCTATGGCTACACCTTC. Its protein product is CASSIDRRPYGYTF. The rearrangement uses TRBV19 and TRBJ1-2; D uncertain. The CDR3 spans 14 residues. Per the germline V gene, CDR1 is LNHDA and CDR2 is SQIVND (reference sequence). The V end was cut by 0 bases, the J end by 4 bases, with 9 bases between.

The rearrangement links TRBV2 to TRBJ1-1; no clear D gene. Germline loops: CDR1 SNHLY, CDR2 FYNNEI. The CDR3 spans 15 residues. V lost 7 bases, J lost 5 bases, and 20 bases lay in between. The CDR3 DNA follows: TGTGCCAGCAAGCCCTCTTCGGGAATGGGAACTGAAGCTTTCTTT. This gives the protein CASKPSSGMGTEAFF.

This chain joins TRBV28 and TRBJ2-3; D remains unclear. Between the trimmed V and J ends, which lost 2 bases and 0 bases, there was a span of 3 bases. In germline, CDR1 is MDHEN, CDR2 SYDVKM. This CDR3 is 13 amino acids long. The CDR3 region is CASSLQSTDTQYF. The CDR3 DNA reads as TGTGCCAGCAGTTTACAGAGCACAGATACGCAGTATTTT.

The chain combines TRBV2 with TRBJ1-1; 7 bases align to TRBD1. With V trimmed by 6 bases and J by 7 bases, 2 bases remained unmatched. This CDR3 is built from 11 residues. Germline lookup yields CDR1 SNHLY and CDR2 FYNNEI. CDR3 loop: CASRTGDEAFF. DNA for the CDR3: TGTGCCAGCAGAACAGGGGATGAAGCTTTCTTT.

The chain employs TRBV6-1 and TRBJ1-6, with no clear D. The CDR3 spans 13 residues. The germline CDR1 and CDR2 sequences are MNHNS and SASEGT. Trimming took 4 bases from V and 5 from J, leaving 6 bases between them. The CDR3 loop reads CASSVADNSPLHF. The CDR3 DNA reads TGTGCCAGCAGTGTGGCAGATAATTCACCCCTCCACTTT.

The chain links TRBV7-3 to TRBJ1-5; 8 bases are a match to TRBD1. This CDR3 region has 15 residues. CDR1 is SGHTA and CDR2 is FQGTGA in the germline V gene. V lost 6 bases to trimming and J lost 3 bases; unmatched junction nucleotides: 7. The CDR3 DNA sequence: TGTGCCAGCAGTTCGGACAGGGCCTTCAATCAGCCCCAGCATTTT. Protein product: CASSSDRAFNQPQHF.

The rearrangement links TRBV6-1 to TRBJ1-4, with D unclear. V was cut by 6 bases and J by 7 bases, with 6 bases left in between. The CDR3 runs 11 residues. Germline V gene data show CDR1 as MNHNS and CDR2 as SASEGT. CDR3 DNA sequence: TGTGCCAGCAGGGCGGTTGAAAAACTGTTTTTT. Its protein product is CASRAVEKLFF.

The chain joins TRBV7-9 to TRBJ1-1; tentative D call: TRBD1 (5 bases). The germline V gene encodes CDR1 SEHNR and CDR2 FQNEAQ (reference sequence). Trimming shortened V by 5 bases and J by 3 bases, and 13 bases separated the two germline ends. The CDR3 runs 14 residues. The CDR3 region is CASSPSGGYTEAFF. As DNA, the CDR3 is TGTGCCAGCAGCCCCTCCGGGGGGTACACTGAAGCTTTCTTT.

This chain uses TRBV7-9 with TRBJ2-7; the match to TRBD1 covers 12 bases. J gave up 5 bases and V 5 bases, and 7 bases lay outside the gene matches. The CDR3 is made up of 15 amino acids. The germline CDR1 and CDR2 sequences are SEHNR and FQNEAQ (reference sequence). CDR3 sequence reads: CASSMGQGAADEQYV. The CDR3 nucleotides are TGTGCCAGCAGCATGGGACAGGGGGCAGCGGACGAGCAGTACGTC.

As for this clone: A read error may account for a junction end that differs from germline. Other DNA sequences in the sample encode the same CDR3. The chain links TRBV2 to TRBJ1-5; a possible D gene is TRBD1 (5 bases). Per the germline V gene, CDR1 is SNHLY and CDR2 is FYNNEI. The CDR3 consists of 17 residues. The CDR3 DNA reads as TGTGCCAGTAGTGAGAGGCAGGGAACCAGCAGTAAGCAGCCCCAGCATTTT. This translates into CASSERQGTSSKQPQHF.

This chain links TRBV18 with TRBJ2-7, with TRBD1 matching 7 bases. The trim removed 1 base at V and 1 base at J, leaving 4 bases unmatched. Germline CDR1 and CDR2: KGHSH and LQKENI. CDR3 length equals 15 residues. The CDR3 nucleotides are TGTGCCAGCTCACCACAACCGACAGGGTCCTACGAGCAGTACGTC. As protein: CASSPQPTGSYEQYV.

V and J are TRBV12-1 and TRBJ2-7; the D call in the table, TRBD2, was not verified against the DNA. TRBV12-1 is a recognized pseudogene. This CDR3 spans 13 amino acids. The CDR3 region has the DNA TGTGCCAGCGTGCTAGCGGGGCTTTACGAGCAGTACGTC. Its protein product is CASVLAGLYEQYV.

The gene calls are TRBV10-2 and TRBJ2-5; 10 positions agree with TRBD2. CDR1 and CDR2 (germline): WSHSY, SAAADI. V was pared by 5 bases and J by 3 bases, with 3 bases of the junction left unmatched. The CDR3 is 14 residues long. In nucleotides, the CDR3 is TGCGCCAGCAGTATAAGCGGGGGGGAAGAGACCCAGTACTTC. The encoded protein is CASSISGGEETQYF.

The chain's CDR3 is CAISESDTASSYNSPLHF. The CDR3 DNA is TGTGCCATCAGTGAGTCCGACACGGCCAGCTCCTATAATTCACCCCTCCACTTT. This chain joins TRBV10-3 and TRBJ1-6; D is undetermined. Germline V gene data show CDR1 as ENHRY and CDR2 as SYGVKD. With 0 bases removed from V and 0 bases from J, the gap between germline ends came to 12 bases. The CDR3 contains 18 residues.

The rearrangement joins TRBV7-9 to TRBJ1-1, with TRBD1 as a possible D gene (6 bases). The germline CDR1 and CDR2 sequences are SEHNR and FQNEAQ (reference sequence). Trimming shortened V by 7 bases and J by 4 bases, and 13 bases separated the two germline ends. CDR3 length: 13 residues. The CDR3 DNA is TGTGCCAGCACCCTACAGGGTCCCACTGAAGCTTTCTTT. Protein product: CASTLQGPTEAFF. The full variable domain, rest sourced from reference TRBV7-9 and TRBJ1-1, is DTGVSQNPRHKITKRGQNVTFRCDPISEHNRLYWYRQTLGQGPEFLTYFQNEAQLEKSRLLSDRFSAERPKGSFSTLEIQRTEQGDSAMYLCASTLQGPTEAFFGQGTRLTVV.

The CDR3 bases are TGTGCCAGCAGGATAGCGGGGATCTTACAAGAGACCCAGTACTTC. This gives the protein CASRIAGILQETQYF. The chain links TRBV6-5 to TRBJ2-5, with 8 bases that match TRBD2. Unmatched junction bases numbered 8, after V lost 6 bases and J lost 2 bases. This CDR3 is built from 15 residues. Germline V gives CDR1 MNHEY, CDR2 SVGAGI.

This chain connects TRBV19 to TRBJ1-2; weak D call: TRBD1 (6 bases). Germline V gene lookup returns CDR1 LNHDA and CDR2 SQIVND (reference sequence). CDR3 size: 15 residues. V lost 9 bases to trimming and J lost 3 bases, with 20 bases between them. The DNA of the CDR3 is TGTGCCAGCGACTTGGGGCAGGGGTATGACTATGGCTACACCTTC. This translates into CASDLGQGYDYGYTF. Based on the CDR3 plus reference TRBV19 and TRBJ1-2, the full variable domain is DGGITQSPKYLFRKEGQNVTLSCEQNLNHDAMYWYRQDPGQGLRLIYYSQIVNDFQKGDIAEGYSVSREKKESFPLTVTSAQKNPTAFYLCASDLGQGYDYGYTFGSGTRLTVV.

This chain joins TRBV10-1 and TRBJ1-1; a possible D gene is TRBD1 (6 bases). Germline CDR1 reads WNHNN; CDR2 reads SYGVQD (reference sequence). The CDR3 is made up of 14 amino acids. Trimming cost V 2 bases and J 4 bases, with 11 bases left between them. The CDR3 DNA reads as TGCGCCAGCAGTGAGCCGCGGGGGCGCACTGAAGCTTTCTTT. Protein sequence: CASSEPRGRTEAFF.

CDR3 nucleotides: TGTGCCAGCAGCCAGCAGGGTAGTTTTGGGTATGGCTACACCTTC. Its protein is CASSQQGSFGYGYTF. The chain is built from TRBV4-2 and TRBJ1-2, with a weak D call TRBD1 (5 bases). This CDR3 contains 15 residues. Germline values: CDR1 LGHNA, CDR2 YNFKEQ. V lost 3 bases to trimming and J lost 5 bases, with 16 bases between them.

This rearrangement joins TRBV5-1 to TRBJ1-2, with 7 bases matching TRBD1. Losses at the gene ends were 4 bases for V and 5 bases for J; bases not matched to a gene: 8. The length of the CDR3 is 14 residues. CDR1 is SGHRS, CDR2 YFSETQ, per germline. The CDR3 loop is CASSPDRATYGYTF. As DNA, the CDR3 is TGCGCCAGCAGCCCAGACAGGGCGACGTATGGCTACACCTTC.

CDR3 loop: CASSEGANYGYTF. The CDR3 nucleotides are TGTGCCAGCAGTGAAGGGGCGAACTATGGCTACACCTTC. J is TRBJ1-2 and V is TRBV2; D uncertain. The CDR3 is 13 amino acids. Trimming took 1 base from V and 2 from J, leaving 5 bases between them. Germline lookup yields CDR1 SNHLY and CDR2 FYNNEI. Complete variable domain (other parts from reference TRBV2 and TRBJ1-2): EPEVTQTPSHQVTQMGQEVILRCVPISNHLYFYWYRQILGQKVEFLVSFYNNEISEKSEIFDDQFSVERPDGSNFTLKIRSTKLEDSAMYFCASSEGANYGYTFGSGTRLTVV.

V is TRBV7-2 and J is TRBJ2-5; 7 positions match TRBD1. Germline assignment: CDR1 SGHTA and CDR2 FQGNSA. The CDR3 has 13 residues. The V gene end was trimmed by 1 base and the J gene end by 7 bases; junction bases not matched to a gene: 3. CDR3 loop: CASSLVQGVTQYF. The CDR3 DNA reads TGTGCCAGCAGCTTAGTCCAGGGGGTGACCCAGTACTTC. Using reference TRBV7-2 and TRBJ2-5 for the parts outside the CDR3, the full variable domain is GAGVSQSPSNKVTEKGKDVELRCDPISGHTALYWYRQSLGQGLEFLIYFQGNSAPDKSGLPSDRFSAERTGGSVSTLTIQRTQQEDSAVYLCASSLVQGVTQYFGPGTRLLVL.

The chain employs TRBV5-1 and TRBJ1-1; possibly TRBD1 for D (6 bases). Between the trimmed V and J ends, which lost 2 bases and 4 bases, there was a span of 12 bases. This CDR3 spans 14 amino acids. Germline CDR1 reads SGHRS; CDR2 reads YFSETQ. CDR3 protein: CASSLNTGSTEAFF. The CDR3 DNA reads as TGCGCCAGCAGCTTAAATACAGGGAGCACTGAAGCTTTCTTT. Full variable domain (remainder filled in from reference TRBV5-1 and TRBJ1-1): KAGVTQTPRYLIKTRGQQVTLSCSPISGHRSVSWYQQTPGQGLQFLFEYFSETQRNKGNFPGRFSGRQFSNSRSEMNVSTLELGDSALYLCASSLNTGSTEAFFGQGTRLTVV.